Described below is a single T cell receptor (beta chain) sequence and its context. The sample originates from a study of cytotoxic CD8 clonotypes in ibrutinib-treated CLL. The repertoire was sequenced with immunoSEQ multiplex PCR; TCRdb's copy has only in-frame clones and lacks some. Among about 140,000 clones, approximately 90% were seen once, and the ten largest hold 11%. The CDR3 loop spans 15 amino acids. Deletions cut 0 bases from V and 0 bases from J, with 7 bases between. The V gene's germline CDR1 is SGHRS and CDR2 YFSETQ. Sequenced here: PBMCs, sampled after 12 months of ibrutinib treatment. The source of this sequence is a human donor with chronic lymphocytic leukemia. The V call is TRBV5-1, the J call TRBJ1-3, with no clear D. Here the CDR3 reads CASSLEASSGNTIYF. In nucleotides, the CDR3 is TGCGCCAGCAGCTTGGAGGCGAGCTCTGGAAACACCATATATTTT. Full variable domain (outside the CDR3, taken from reference TRBV5-1 and TRBJ1-3): KAGVTQTPRYLIKTRGQQVTLSCSPISGHRSVSWYQQTPGQGLQFLFEYFSETQRNKGNFPGRFSGRQFSNSRSEMNVSTLELGDSALYLCASSLEASSGNTIYFGEGSWLTVV.